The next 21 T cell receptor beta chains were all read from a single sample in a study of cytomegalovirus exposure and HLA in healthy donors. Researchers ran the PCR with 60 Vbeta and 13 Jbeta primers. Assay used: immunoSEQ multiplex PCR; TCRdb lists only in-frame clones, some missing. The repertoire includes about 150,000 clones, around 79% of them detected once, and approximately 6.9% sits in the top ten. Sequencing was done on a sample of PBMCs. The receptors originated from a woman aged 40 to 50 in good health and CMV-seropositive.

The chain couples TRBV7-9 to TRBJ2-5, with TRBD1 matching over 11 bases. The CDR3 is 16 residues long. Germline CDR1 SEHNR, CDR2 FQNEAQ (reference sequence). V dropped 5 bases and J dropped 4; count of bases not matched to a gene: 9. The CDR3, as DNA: TGTGCCAGCAGCCTCCGGACAGGGGGCCCCCCAGAGACCCAGTACTTC. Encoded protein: CASSLRTGGPPETQYF.

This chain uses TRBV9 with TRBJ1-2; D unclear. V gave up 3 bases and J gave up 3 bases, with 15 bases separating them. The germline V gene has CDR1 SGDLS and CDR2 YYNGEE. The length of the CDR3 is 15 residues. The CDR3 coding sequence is TGTGCCAGCAGCGGGGAAAGGGAGCCGGACTATGGCTACACCTTC. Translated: CASSGEREPDYGYTF.

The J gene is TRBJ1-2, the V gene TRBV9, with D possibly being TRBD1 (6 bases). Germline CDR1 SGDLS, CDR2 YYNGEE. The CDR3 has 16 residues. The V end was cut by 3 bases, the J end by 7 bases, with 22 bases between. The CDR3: CASSGSTGGGLFGYTF. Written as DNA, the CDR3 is TGTGCCAGCAGCGGGTCAACTGGGGGGGGGCTGTTTGGCTACACCTTC. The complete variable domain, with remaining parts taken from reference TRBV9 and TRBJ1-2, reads DSGVTQTPKHLITATGQRVTLRCSPRSGDLSVYWYQQSLDQGLQFLIQYYNGEERAKGNILERFSAQQFPDLHSELNLSSLELGDSALYFCASSGSTGGGLFGYTFGSGTRLTVV.

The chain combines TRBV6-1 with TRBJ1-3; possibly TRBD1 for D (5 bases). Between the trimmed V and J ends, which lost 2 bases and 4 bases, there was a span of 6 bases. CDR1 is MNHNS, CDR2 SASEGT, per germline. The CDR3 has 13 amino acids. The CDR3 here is CASSEQGGNTIYF. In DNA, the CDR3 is TGTGCCAGCAGTGAACAGGGCGGAAACACCATATATTTT.

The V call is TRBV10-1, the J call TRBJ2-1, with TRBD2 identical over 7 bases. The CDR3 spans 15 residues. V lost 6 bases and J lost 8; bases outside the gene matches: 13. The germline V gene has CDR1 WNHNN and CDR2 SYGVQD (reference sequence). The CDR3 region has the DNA TGCGCCAGCAGCCCCGGTGGGAGGGATCGGGATGAGCAGTTCTTC. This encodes CASSPGGRDRDEQFF.

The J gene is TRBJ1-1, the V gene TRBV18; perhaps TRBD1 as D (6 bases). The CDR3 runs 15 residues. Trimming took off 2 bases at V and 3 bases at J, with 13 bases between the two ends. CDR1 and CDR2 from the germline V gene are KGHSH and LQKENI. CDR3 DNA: TGTGCCAGCTCACCAGGCGCCAGGGGCTACACTGAAGCTTTCTTT. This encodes CASSPGARGYTEAFF. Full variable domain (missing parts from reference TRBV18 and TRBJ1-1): NAGVMQNPRHLVRRRGQEARLRCSPMKGHSHVYWYRQLPEEGLKFMVYLQKENIIDESGMPKERFSAEFPKEGPSILRIQQVVRGDSAAYFCASSPGARGYTEAFFGQGTRLTVV.

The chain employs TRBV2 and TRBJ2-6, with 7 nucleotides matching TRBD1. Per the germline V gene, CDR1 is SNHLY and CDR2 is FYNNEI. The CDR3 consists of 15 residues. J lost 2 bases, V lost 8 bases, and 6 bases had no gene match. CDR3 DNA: TGTGCCAGCGGAACCCAGGGGGCTGGGGCCAACGTCCTGACTTTC. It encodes CASGTQGAGANVLTF.

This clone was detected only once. The CDR3 sequence is CAWRTGTGGGYTF. CDR3 bases: TGTGCCTGGAGAACCGGGACAGGGGGTGGCTACACCTTC. This sequence joins TRBV30 and TRBJ1-2; 11 nucleotides agree with TRBD1. The germline V gene encodes CDR1 GTSNPN and CDR2 SVGIG (reference sequence). CDR3 length: 13 amino acids. Trimming took 3 bases from V and 7 from J; bases not matched to a gene: 4.

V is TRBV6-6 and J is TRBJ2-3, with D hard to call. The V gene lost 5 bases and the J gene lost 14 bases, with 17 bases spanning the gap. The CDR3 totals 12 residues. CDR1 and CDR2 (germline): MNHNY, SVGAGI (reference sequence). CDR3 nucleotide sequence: TGTGCCAGCAGTCCGGTAGCCTGTTTTATGTATTTT. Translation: CASSPVACFMYF.

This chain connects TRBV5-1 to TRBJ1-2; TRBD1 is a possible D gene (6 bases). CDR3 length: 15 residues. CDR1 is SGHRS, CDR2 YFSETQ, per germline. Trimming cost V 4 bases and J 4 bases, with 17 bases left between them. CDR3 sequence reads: CASSPDEGQFYGYTF. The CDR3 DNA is TGCGCCAGCAGCCCAGACGAAGGACAGTTCTATGGCTACACCTTC.

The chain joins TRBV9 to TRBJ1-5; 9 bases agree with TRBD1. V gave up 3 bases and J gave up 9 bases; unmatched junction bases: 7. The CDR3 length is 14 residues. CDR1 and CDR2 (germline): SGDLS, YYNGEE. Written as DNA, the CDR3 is TGTGCCAGCAGCGCGGGACAGGGAGGGAGGCCCCAGCATTTT. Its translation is CASSAGQGGRPQHF.

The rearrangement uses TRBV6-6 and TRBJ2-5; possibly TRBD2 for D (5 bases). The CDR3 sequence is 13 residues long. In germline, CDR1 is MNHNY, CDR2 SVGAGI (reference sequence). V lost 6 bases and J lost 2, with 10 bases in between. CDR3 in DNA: TGTGCCAGCAGAGGGAGTCATCAAGAGACCCAGTACTTC. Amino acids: CASRGSHQETQYF.

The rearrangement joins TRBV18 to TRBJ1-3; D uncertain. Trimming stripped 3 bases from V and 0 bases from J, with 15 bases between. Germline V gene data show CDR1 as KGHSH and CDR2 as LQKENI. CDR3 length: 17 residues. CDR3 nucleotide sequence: TGTGCCAGCTCACCCAGCGGAGTCCAAGTCTCTGGAAACACCATATATTTT. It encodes CASSPSGVQVSGNTIYF.

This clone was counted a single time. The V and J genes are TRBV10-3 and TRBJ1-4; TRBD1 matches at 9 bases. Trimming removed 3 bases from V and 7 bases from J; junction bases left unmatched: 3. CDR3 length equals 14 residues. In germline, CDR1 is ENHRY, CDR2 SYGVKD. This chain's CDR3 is CAISDGTGLEKLFF. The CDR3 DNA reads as TGTGCCATCAGTGATGGGACAGGGCTTGAAAAACTGTTTTTT.

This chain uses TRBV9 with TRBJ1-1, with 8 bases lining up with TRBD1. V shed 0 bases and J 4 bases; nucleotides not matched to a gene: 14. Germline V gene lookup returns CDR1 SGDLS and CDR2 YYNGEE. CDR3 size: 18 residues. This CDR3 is CASSVGTGKGLRVTEAFF. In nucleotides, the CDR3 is TGTGCCAGCAGCGTAGGGACAGGGAAAGGTTTAAGGGTCACTGAAGCTTTCTTT.

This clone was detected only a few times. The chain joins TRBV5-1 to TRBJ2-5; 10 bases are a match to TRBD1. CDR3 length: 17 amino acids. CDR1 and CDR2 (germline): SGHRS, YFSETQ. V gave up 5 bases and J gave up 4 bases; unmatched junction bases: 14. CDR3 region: CASRAGTRDRGTETQYF. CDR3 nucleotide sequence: TGCGCCAGCAGAGCCGGTACCCGGGACAGGGGAACAGAGACCCAGTACTTC.

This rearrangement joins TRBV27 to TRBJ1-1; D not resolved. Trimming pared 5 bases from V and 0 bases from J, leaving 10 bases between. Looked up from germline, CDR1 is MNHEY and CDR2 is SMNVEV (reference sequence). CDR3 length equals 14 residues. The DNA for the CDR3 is TGTGCCAGCAGTCCAGGACTGATGAACACTGAAGCTTTCTTT. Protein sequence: CASSPGLMNTEAFF.

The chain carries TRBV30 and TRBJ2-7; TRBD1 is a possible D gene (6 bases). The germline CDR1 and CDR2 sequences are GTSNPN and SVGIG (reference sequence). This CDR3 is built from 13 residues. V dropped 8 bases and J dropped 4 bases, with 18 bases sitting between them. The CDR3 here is CATTRDTYYEQYF. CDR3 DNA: TGTGCCACCACTCGGGACACCTATTACGAGCAGTACTTC.

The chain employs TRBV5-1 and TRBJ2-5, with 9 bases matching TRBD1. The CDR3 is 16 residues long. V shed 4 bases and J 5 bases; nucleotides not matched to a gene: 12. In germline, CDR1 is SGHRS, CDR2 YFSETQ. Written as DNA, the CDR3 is TGCGCCAGCAGCCCCTTCGCTCGGACAGGGGCGGAGACCCAGTACTTC. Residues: CASSPFARTGAETQYF.

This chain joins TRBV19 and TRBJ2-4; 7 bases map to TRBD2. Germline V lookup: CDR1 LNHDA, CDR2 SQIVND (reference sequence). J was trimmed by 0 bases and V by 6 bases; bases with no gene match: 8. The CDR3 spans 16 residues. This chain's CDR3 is CASSAREGLAKNIQYF. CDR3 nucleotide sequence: TGTGCCAGTAGCGCCAGGGAGGGACTAGCCAAAAACATTCAGTACTTC.

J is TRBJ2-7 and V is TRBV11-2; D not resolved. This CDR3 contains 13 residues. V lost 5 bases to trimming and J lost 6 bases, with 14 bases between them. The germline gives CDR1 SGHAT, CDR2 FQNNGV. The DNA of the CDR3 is TGTGCCAGCAGCCTAGGCCCCCTAGGCGAGCAGTACTTC. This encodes CASSLGPLGEQYF.